The 23 T cell receptor beta chains presented below share a single source sample, sequenced in a study of blood T cells in healthy people across ages. A second PCR, run for about 6 to 12 cycles, used a sample-barcoded 5' primer plus a J-beta primer mix. TCRdb re-derived calls from the 5' RACE reads in MiXCR, one entry per CDR3 protein. The sample shows more than 900,000 distinct CDR3 sequences, 25% to 35% of them seen only once. This sample also belongs to another study, concerning T cells of mothers and their children.

Specimen: blood. These receptors were collected from a woman in her thirties or forties in good health.

The chain is built from TRBV20-1 and TRBJ2-1; perhaps TRBD1 as D (6 bases). This CDR3 contains 19 residues. V was pared by 3 bases and J by 0 bases, with 24 bases between. Germline values: CDR1 DFQATT, CDR2 SNEGSKA (reference sequence). DNA of the CDR3: TGCAGTGCTAGGGATAGGTTGGGGACCGGGACAACCTCCTACAATGAGCAGTTCTTC. It yields the protein CSARDRLGTGTTSYNEQFF.

This sequence joins TRBV7-9 and TRBJ2-7; D not certain. Germline loops: CDR1 SEHNR, CDR2 FQNEAQ (reference sequence). CDR3 size: 15 residues. Trimming removed 0 bases at V and 5 bases at J, with 14 bases between. The CDR3 region has the DNA TGTGCCAGCAGCTTAGCGAGCTATCTCGTCGACGAGCAGTACTTC. It codes for CASSLASYLVDEQYF. Full variable domain (outside the CDR3, taken from reference TRBV7-9 and TRBJ2-7): DTGVSQNPRHKITKRGQNVTFRCDPISEHNRLYWYRQTLGQGPEFLTYFQNEAQLEKSRLLSDRFSAERPKGSFSTLEIQRTEQGDSAMYLCASSLASYLVDEQYFGPGTRLTVT.

This clonotype was counted many times. The chain links TRBV4-2 to TRBJ2-1; D call uncertain. CDR3 length: 15 residues. V was cut by 4 bases and J by 0 bases, with 10 bases left in between. The germline V gene encodes CDR1 LGHNA and CDR2 YNFKEQ. The CDR3, as DNA: TGTGCCAGCAGCCCTGACCTGAGCTCCTACAATGAGCAGTTCTTC. Protein sequence: CASSPDLSSYNEQFF.

Turning to this clonotype: At one end, the junction sequence differs from germline, possibly due to a read error. The rearrangement links TRBV7-2 to TRBJ1-5, with D maybe TRBD1 (5 bases). The germline V gene has CDR1 SGHTA and CDR2 FQGNSA. The CDR3 totals 13 residues. This chain's CDR3 is CARSSDRRDAQHF. In DNA, the CDR3 is TGTGCCCGCAGCTCAGATCGCAGGGACGCCCAGCATTTT.

This clonotype has a count of ten or more. The rearrangement joins TRBV5-4 to TRBJ2-7; possible D gene TRBD1, 6 bases. The CDR3 spans 14 residues. Germline CDR1 is SGHNT and CDR2 is YYREEE (reference sequence). Trimming removed 4 bases at V and 3 bases at J, with 14 bases between. Here the CDR3 reads CASSRRDILYEQYF. In DNA form, the CDR3 reads TGTGCCAGCAGCCGCCGGGACATTCTCTACGAGCAGTACTTC.

The sample holds many counts of this clonotype. The chain has TRBV5-5 and TRBJ2-3; TRBD1 aligns across 10 bases. CDR1 is SGHKS and CDR2 is YYEKEE in the germline V gene (reference sequence). V was pared by 5 bases and J by 5 bases, with 5 bases of the junction left unmatched. The CDR3 loop spans 14 amino acids. The chain's CDR3 is CASRRGQGRDTQYF. The CDR3 DNA is TGTGCCAGCAGACGGGGACAGGGGAGAGATACGCAGTATTTT.

This clonotype was seen a handful of times. The chain employs TRBV6-6 and TRBJ1-5, with a weak D call TRBD1 (5 bases). CDR1 and CDR2 from the germline V gene are MNHNY and SVGAGI (reference sequence). This CDR3 region has 15 residues. V was trimmed by 3 bases and J by 1 base, leaving 10 bases between them. The DNA for the CDR3 is TGTGCCAGCAGTTATCCAGGGCGAAGCAATCAGCCCCAGCATTTT. Protein sequence: CASSYPGRSNQPQHF.

In its sample, this clonotype was seen a few times. The chain joins TRBV5-1 to TRBJ1-3; 8 positions match TRBD1. The CDR3 is made up of 16 amino acids. The V gene end was trimmed by 3 bases and the J gene end by 3 bases; junction bases not matched to a gene: 8. The V gene's germline CDR1 is SGHRS and CDR2 YFSETQ. CDR3 in amino acids: CASSSGTGGFGNTIYF. In nucleotides, the CDR3 is TGCGCCAGCAGCTCCGGGACAGGTGGATTTGGAAACACCATATATTTT.

The CDR3 here is CASSPGFGEAQYF. The CDR3, as DNA: TGTGCCAGCTCACCAGGTTTTGGCGAGGCCCAGTACTTC. The chain carries TRBV18 and TRBJ2-5, with D unresolved. This CDR3 has 13 residues. Trimming cost V 2 bases and J 9 bases, with 13 bases left between them. Germline V gene lookup returns CDR1 KGHSH and CDR2 LQKENI.

This clonotype was observed many times. The chain employs TRBV28 and TRBJ2-7; D is perhaps TRBD1 or TRBD2 (6 bases each). With 7 bases removed from V and 0 bases from J, the gap between germline ends came to 16 bases. Germline-derived CDR1 and CDR2 are MDHEN and SYDVKM. CDR3 length equals 15 residues. CDR3 bases: TGTGCCAGCATAGTCGGGGGCGCAGGCTCCTACGAGCAGTACTTC. Encoded protein: CASIVGGAGSYEQYF.

V is TRBV10-3 and J is TRBJ1-2; 10 positions agree with TRBD1. Germline lookup yields CDR1 ENHRY and CDR2 SYGVKD. V shed 2 bases, J shed 8 bases, and the junction held 5 bases outside the gene matches. The CDR3 consists of 14 residues. The DNA of the CDR3 is TGTGCCATCAGTGAGAGACAGGGGGCTAAAGGCTACACCTTC. Protein product: CAISERQGAKGYTF.

The CDR3 loop reads CSASRGESNQPQHF. In nucleotides, the CDR3 is TGCAGTGCTAGTCGTGGGGAAAGCAATCAGCCCCAGCATTTT. The V call is TRBV20-1, the J call TRBJ1-5, with D unclear. Germline CDR1 DFQATT, CDR2 SNEGSKA (reference sequence). The CDR3 extends over 14 amino acids. Trimming removed 3 bases from V and 1 base from J, with 10 bases in between.

In its sample, this clonotype was seen a few times. This sequence joins TRBV11-2 and TRBJ2-6, with a weak D call TRBD2 (6 bases). This CDR3 is 18 amino acids long. Trimming took 1 base from V and 0 from J, leaving 13 bases between them. Germline V gene lookup returns CDR1 SGHAT and CDR2 FQNNGV. Written as DNA, the CDR3 is TGTGCCAGCAGCTTAGTTGGAGGGGCCCTCTCTGGGGCCAACGTCCTGACTTTC. Protein: CASSLVGGALSGANVLTF.

There are many counts of this clonotype. The chain uses TRBV7-2 and TRBJ2-7, with D perhaps matching TRBD2 (6 bases). This CDR3 spans 14 amino acids. Germline V gene lookup returns CDR1 SGHTA and CDR2 FQGNSA. V gave up 5 bases and J gave up 1 base, with 12 bases separating them. The CDR3 loop is CASSLIRGSYEQYF. CDR3 nucleotide sequence: TGTGCCAGCAGCCTCATACGGGGGTCCTACGAGCAGTACTTC.

For the CDR3, the DNA is TGTGCCAGCAGCCAAGATCAACGGCGGGGGGACAAAAACATTCAGTACTTC. It specifies CASSQDQRRGDKNIQYF. This chain joins TRBV3-1 and TRBJ2-4; 8 bases agree with TRBD2. CDR1 LGHDT and CDR2 YNNKEL come from the germline V gene (reference sequence). After removal of 0 bases from V and 3 bases from J, the junction contained 7 bases not matched to a gene. This CDR3 is 17 amino acids long.

The chain combines TRBV7-9 with TRBJ2-1; TRBD1 matches at 9 bases. The CDR3 consists of 16 residues. J lost 3 bases, V lost 5 bases, and 8 bases had no gene match. Germline loops: CDR1 SEHNR, CDR2 FQNEAQ (reference sequence). The chain's CDR3 is CASSDVPGQGYNEQFF. CDR3 bases: TGTGCCAGCAGCGACGTACCGGGACAGGGCTACAATGAGCAGTTCTTC.

This clonotype showed up just a few times. The chain couples TRBV5-1 to TRBJ1-5; the D gene is possibly TRBD1 (5 bases). The CDR3 length is 14 residues. The germline V gene encodes CDR1 SGHRS and CDR2 YFSETQ. The V end lost 3 bases, the J end lost 4 bases, and 11 bases lay between the germline ends. In DNA form, the CDR3 reads TGCGCCAGCAGCTCAGGGACTCCTAATCAGCCCCAGCATTTT. Protein sequence: CASSSGTPNQPQHF. Based on the CDR3 plus reference TRBV5-1 and TRBJ1-5, the full variable domain is KAGVTQTPRYLIKTRGQQVTLSCSPISGHRSVSWYQQTPGQGLQFLFEYFSETQRNKGNFPGRFSGRQFSNSRSEMNVSTLELGDSALYLCASSSGTPNQPQHFGDGTRLSIL.

The V call is TRBV7-9, the J call TRBJ2-2, with D possibly being TRBD1 (6 bases). Germline loops: CDR1 SEHNR, CDR2 FQNEAQ (reference sequence). The CDR3 is 17 residues long. Trimming stripped 2 bases from V and 7 bases from J, with 20 bases between. The CDR3 DNA reads TGTGCCAGCAGCTTACGACAGGTTATTGTTCTCGGCGGGGAGCTGTTTTTT. It specifies CASSLRQVIVLGGELFF. The complete variable domain, with remaining parts taken from reference TRBV7-9 and TRBJ2-2, reads DTGVSQNPRHKITKRGQNVTFRCDPISEHNRLYWYRQTLGQGPEFLTYFQNEAQLEKSRLLSDRFSAERPKGSFSTLEIQRTEQGDSAMYLCASSLRQVIVLGGELFFGEGSRLTVL.

This clonotype was recorded at least ten times. V and J are TRBV29-1 and TRBJ2-1, with 8 bases fitting TRBD2. V shed 6 bases, J shed 0 bases, and the junction held 7 bases outside the gene matches. Germline V gene sequence: CDR1 SQVTM, CDR2 ANQGSEA. This CDR3 is built from 15 residues. The CDR3 sequence is CSVQVAGSSYNEQFF. CDR3 sequence (DNA): TGCAGCGTCCAGGTAGCGGGGAGCTCCTACAATGAGCAGTTCTTC.

This sequence joins TRBV12-3 or TRBV12-4 and TRBJ1-5, with 10 positions matching TRBD1. The CDR3 covers 17 residues. The trim removed 1 base at V and 3 bases at J, leaving 6 bases unmatched. The CDR3 spells CASSLGGQGTHNQPQHF. Here the CDR3 DNA reads TGTGCCAGCAGTTTAGGGGGACAGGGGACCCACAATCAGCCCCAGCATTTT.

This clonotype was seen just once. The V call is TRBV10-3, the J call TRBJ2-4; 7 bases are shared with TRBD2. The J call may not be correct, given that the DNA end is closer to TRBJ2-7. The germline CDR1 and CDR2 sequences are ENHRY and SYGVKD. This CDR3 comprises 15 residues. In DNA, the CDR3 is TGTGCCACCACACGGGAGGACTCAGGAAACCACGAGCAGTACTTC. The encoded protein is CATTREDSGNHEQYF.

The table lists this clonotype with many counts. The chain employs TRBV5-1 and TRBJ2-3; 12 nucleotides agree with TRBD2. Germline loops: CDR1 SGHRS, CDR2 YFSETQ. Trimming cost V 5 bases and J 1 base; bases outside gene matches: 5. The CDR3 contains 16 residues. DNA for the CDR3: TGCGCCAGCAGGACTAGCGGGGGATTGGGCACAGATACGCAGTATTTT. Its protein product is CASRTSGGLGTDTQYF.

The chain uses TRBV12-3 or TRBV12-4 and TRBJ1-1, with D unclear. Deletions cut 0 bases from V and 5 bases from J, with 13 bases between. CDR3 length: 15 amino acids. CDR3 residues: CASSLARSWRTEAFF. For the CDR3, the DNA is TGTGCCAGCAGTTTAGCCAGATCTTGGCGTACTGAAGCTTTCTTT.